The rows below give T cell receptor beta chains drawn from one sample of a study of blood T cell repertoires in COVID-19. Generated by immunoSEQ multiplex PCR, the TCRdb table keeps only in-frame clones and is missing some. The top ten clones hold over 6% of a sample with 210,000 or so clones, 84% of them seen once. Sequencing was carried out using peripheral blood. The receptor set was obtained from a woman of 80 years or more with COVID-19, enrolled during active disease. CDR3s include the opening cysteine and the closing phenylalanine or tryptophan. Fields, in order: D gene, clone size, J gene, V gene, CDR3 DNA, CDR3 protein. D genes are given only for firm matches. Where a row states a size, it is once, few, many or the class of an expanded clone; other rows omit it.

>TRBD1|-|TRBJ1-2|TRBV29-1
TGCAGCGTTGAACAGGGGGCCTATGGCTACACCTTC
CSVEQGAYGYTF
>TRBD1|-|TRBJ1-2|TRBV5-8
TGTGCCAGCAGCCTAAGGGGACAGGGGGGCTATGGCTACACCTTC
CASSLRGQGGYGYTF
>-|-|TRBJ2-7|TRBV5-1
TGCGCCAGCAGCTTGACAGGGCAATCCTACGAGCAGTACTTC
CASSLTGQSYEQYF
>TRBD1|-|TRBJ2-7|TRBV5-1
TGCGCCAGCAGCTTGGAAGGAGACAGGGCCTACGAGCAGTACTTC
CASSLEGDRAYEQYF
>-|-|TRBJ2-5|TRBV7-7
TGTGCTAGCAGCTTAGTGGCGGGAAACCAAGAGACCCAGTACTTC
CASSLVAGNQETQYF
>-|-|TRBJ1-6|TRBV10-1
TGCGCCAGCTCAGGAACAGGAGATTCACCCCTCCACTTT
CASSGTGDSPLHF
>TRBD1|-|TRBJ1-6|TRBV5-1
TGCGCCAGCAGCTCGGACAGGCTCAATTCACCCCTCCACTTT
CASSSDRLNSPLHF
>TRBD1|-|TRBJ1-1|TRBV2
TGTGCCAGCAGTGTTCAGGGGGAGAACACTGAAGCTTTCTTT
CASSVQGENTEAFF
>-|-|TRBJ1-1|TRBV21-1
TGTGCCAGCGGGGACAGGCTTGAAGCTTTTTTT
CASGDRLEAFF
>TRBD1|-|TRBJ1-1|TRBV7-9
TGTGCCAGCAGCTTTGACAGGGGGTACACTGAAGCTTTCTTT
CASSFDRGYTEAFF
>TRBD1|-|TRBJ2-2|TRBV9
TGTGCCAGCAGCGTGGGACAGGCCAACGGGGAGCTGTTTTTT
CASSVGQANGELFF
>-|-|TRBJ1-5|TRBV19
TGTGCCAGTAGGCAACAAGGAGGCTACAATCAGCCCCAGCATTTT
CASRQQGGYNQPQHF
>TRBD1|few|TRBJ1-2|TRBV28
TGTGCCAGCAGTTTCCCCCACAGGGGTAGTTTTGGCGACTATGGCTACACCTTC
CASSFPHRGSFGDYGYTF
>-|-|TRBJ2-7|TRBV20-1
TGCAGTGCTCGTAGGGGGAACGAGCAGTACTTC
CSARRGNEQYF
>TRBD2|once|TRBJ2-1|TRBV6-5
TGTGCCAGCAGTAGGAGCGGGACGCGTGAGCAGTTCTTC
CASSRSGTREQFF
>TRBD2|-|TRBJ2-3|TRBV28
TGTGCCAGCAGTTTCATCCTAGCGGAGGTTTCTAGCACAGATACGCAGTATTTT
CASSFILAEVSSTDTQYF
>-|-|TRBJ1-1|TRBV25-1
TGTGCCAGCAGTGCGGGGACACCTAATGAAGCTTTCTTT
CASSAGTPNEAFF
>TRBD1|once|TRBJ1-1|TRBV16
TGTGCCAGCAGCCAACAGGGGGGAGGCACTGAAGCTTTCTTT
CASSQQGGGTEAFF
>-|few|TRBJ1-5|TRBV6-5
TGTGCCAGCAGACGGACAGAAAATCAGCCCCAGCATTTT
CASRRTENQPQHF
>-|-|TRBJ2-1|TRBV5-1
TGCGCCAGCACCGGGGGCGGGAGCGGACCCTACAATGAGCAGTTCTTC
CASTGGGSGPYNEQFF
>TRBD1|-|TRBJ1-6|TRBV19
TGTGCCAGTAGTACCTCCGGGACAGGGGGGAATTCACCCCTCCACTTT
CASSTSGTGGNSPLHF
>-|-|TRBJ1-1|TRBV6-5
TGTGCCAGCAGTTACAGTGGCAGGGGTGAAGCTTTCTTT
CASSYSGRGEAFF
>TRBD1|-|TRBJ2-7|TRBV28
TGTGCCACCCTGGGACAGGGGGCGGGGGAGCAGTACTTC
CATLGQGAGEQYF
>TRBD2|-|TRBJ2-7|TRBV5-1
TGCGCCAGCAGCCAGACTAGCGGGATCTCCTACGAGCAGTACTTC
CASSQTSGISYEQYF
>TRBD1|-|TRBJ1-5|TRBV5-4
TGTGCCAGCAGCTTCGGCGGGGACAGGGTCCCTCAGCCCCAGCATTTT
CASSFGGDRVPQPQHF
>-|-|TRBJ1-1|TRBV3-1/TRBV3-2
TGTGCCAGCAGCCGAACGACTGTCGAGGCTGAAGCTTTCTTT
CASSRTTVEAEAFF
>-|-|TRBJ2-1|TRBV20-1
TGCATCCCGGGCGGCCCGGGGGAGCAGTTCTTC
CIPGGPGEQFF
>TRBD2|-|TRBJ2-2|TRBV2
TGTGCCAGCAGTGTCGAGGGACTAGCGGGAGTAACCGGGGAGCTGTTTTTT
CASSVEGLAGVTGELFF
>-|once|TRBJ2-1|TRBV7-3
TGTGCCAGCAGCGAGGGGGGGCCCTTCTCCTACAATGAGCAGTTCTTC
CASSEGGPFSYNEQFF